This T cell receptor (beta chain) appears in the sequencing data of a study of T cells in localized non-small cell lung cancer. General study results and limits: Among the tissues sampled, uninvolved adjacent lung had the highest T cell clonality, above tumor. Overall survival was longer when the density of T cells in the blood was higher.

As concerns this clone: Its antigen is not known.

The repertoire was sequenced with immunoSEQ multiplex PCR; TCRdb's copy has only in-frame clones and lacks some. Altogether under 50,000 clones are present, more than 80% being singletons, with the ten largest covering approximately 5.4%. Germline loops: CDR1 MDHEN, CDR2 SYDVKM. This CDR3 spans 16 amino acids. V gave up 5 bases and J gave up 6 bases, with 20 bases separating them. The genes are TRBV28 and TRBJ1-5; D perhaps matches TRBD1 (6 bases). The material was peripheral blood mononuclear cells, obtained before any cancer treatment. This clonotype was obtained from an older male donor with stage II lung adenocarcinoma. CDR3 in amino acids: CASSPSGGGGGQPQHF. Here the CDR3 DNA reads TGTGCCAGCAGTCCCTCCGGGGGTGGGGGCGGTCAGCCCCAGCATTTT.